The entry below gives a single T cell receptor (beta chain) sequence along with its context. Its antigen is unknown. Germline V lookup: CDR1 SGHVS, CDR2 FQNEAQ. This CDR3 region has 15 residues. The trim removed 2 bases at V and 4 bases at J, leaving 4 bases unmatched. Pools of viral peptides were used by the ViraFEST assay to expand antigen-specific CD4+ T cells ahead of sequencing. Subsequent to a culture period of approximately 11 days, CD4+ T cells were isolated. Participants completed two doses of the BNT162b2 or mRNA-1273 vaccine. Assay: immunoSEQ multiplex PCR; the TCRdb copy retains only in-frame clones and omits some. In the table there are roughly 56,000 clones, around four fifths of which are singletons. This sample was included in a study of vaccination effects on CD4 cells after COVID-19. Study observations and caveats: Clonal contraction was marked in infection- and vaccine-induced clones late after vaccination. Cross-reactivity with common cold coronaviruses was shown by only 1 of 255 vaccine-induced clones in healthy vaccinees.

The chain combines TRBV7-8 with TRBJ2-7; 11 bases map to TRBD2. The source is a human donor who received a COVID-19 vaccine. Sequenced here: CD4+ T cells from PBMCs cultured with HCoV-229E spike peptides, sampled after COVID-19 vaccination. The CDR3 loop is CASSLIAGGYYEQYV. The CDR3 nucleotides read TGTGCCAGCAGCTTAATAGCGGGGGGGTATTACGAGCAGTACGTC.